Listed here are 18 T cell receptor delta chains from one sample, sequenced in a study of γδ T cells in repeated Plasmodium falciparum infection. Bulk repertoires came from Vgamma9/Vdelta2+ or Vdelta2-negative gammadelta T cells flow-sorted from PBMC. TCRdb re-analyzed the multiplex PCR reads via CATT. The top ten hold more than 7.5% of the sample, which has roughly 93,000 delta-chain clones, around 1.4% seen once. Source material: gamma-delta T cells from blood. These receptors were obtained from a pool of human donors (malaria-infected and uninfected, not separated).

This clone was observed a few times. Only one base separates this from a far larger clonotype, so it likely reflects a read error. Other DNA sequences of this sample code for an identical CDR3. CDR3 protein: CALGHPLPPSPTDKLIF. CDR3 coding DNA: TGTGCTCTTGGACATCCTTTGCCGCCTAGTCCGACCGATAAGCTCATCTTT. This rearrangement joins TRDV1 to TRDJ1; D call uncertain. Germline CDR1 TSWWSYY, CDR2 QGS. CDR3 length: 17 amino acids.

This clone was counted a few times. TCRdb's entry gives the protein of a much larger clone, which mismatches this DNA's translation at residue 16, likely from a read error; the protein reported here is translated from the DNA. The chain employs TRDV1 and TRDJ2; TRDD3 agrees at 9 bases. TCRdb does not report a J gene; here it was assigned by matching the DNA to germline references. This CDR3 comprises 19 residues. Germline loops: CDR1 TSWWSYY, CDR2 QGS. DNA of the CDR3: TGTGCTCTTGGGGTGCCGTGGGGCTACTTGGGGGATATGACAGCACGACTCTTCTTT. Translated, it gives CALGVPWGYLGDMTARLFF.

This clone showed up just a few times. This likely came from a read error, as a far larger clone is one base away. The rearrangement uses TRDV3 and TRDJ1, with a possible D match to TRDD3 (5 bases). The J gene, not given by TCRdb, was assigned here from a germline match of the nucleotide sequence. CDR3 length: 14 residues. Trimming removed 4 bases at V and 0 bases at J, with 15 bases between. CDR1 is TVYSNPD and CDR2 is GDNSRS in the germline V gene (reference sequence). This CDR3 reads CAWKSGGYTDKLIF. The CDR3 DNA reads TGTGCCTGGAAGTCCGGGGGGTACACCGATAAACTCATCTTT.

In this sample, this clone turned up a few times. A far larger clone is off by one base, so a read error is likely. This sample also contains other DNA sequences that code for the same CDR3. The CDR3 protein is CALGEPPLLRDRYTDKLIF. The CDR3 DNA follows: TGTGCTCTCGGGGAACCCCCCCTGCTGCGCGACAGATACACCGATAAACTCATCTTT. This rearrangement joins TRDV1 to TRDJ1; tentatively, D is TRDD3 (5 bases). No J gene was available from TCRdb, and it was assigned here by a germline match of the DNA. The CDR3 consists of 19 residues. Germline loops: CDR1 TSWWSYY, CDR2 QGS.

V is TRDV2 and J is TRDJ1, with 8 bases that match TRDD3. TCRdb carries no J gene annotation; the J gene was assigned here by matching the DNA with germline. This CDR3 contains 20 residues. V gave up 0 bases and J gave up 0 bases; unmatched junction bases: 17. CDR1 and CDR2 (germline): GEAIGNYY, EKD. CDR3 in amino acids: CACDTGEGYASRQYTDKLIF. The CDR3 bases are TGTGCCTGTGACACCGGTGAGGGATACGCGAGCCGCCAGTACACCGATAAACTCATCTTT.

Note on this clone: It is likely a read error: a sequence one base away is far more abundant. Other DNA sequences of this sample code for an identical CDR3. The chain joins TRAV36/DV7 to TRDJ1; 13 nucleotides agree with TRDD3. With 4 bases clipped from V and 2 bases from J, the junction kept 17 bases outside the gene matches. This CDR3 is 19 amino acids long. Germline-derived CDR1 and CDR2 are VTNFRS and LTSSGIE (reference sequence). CDR3 DNA sequence: TGTGCTGTGACCTTTCCCACTGGGGGATACGTCCACTTTACCGATAAACTCATCTTT. Translating gives CAVTFPTGGYVHFTDKLIF.

Turning to this clone: A far larger clone is off by one base, so a read error is likely. Within the sample, other DNA sequences also encode this same CDR3. The chain recombines TRDV3 with TRDJ1; tentative D call: TRDD3 (6 bases). The CDR3 is made up of 16 amino acids. Germline loops: CDR1 TVYSNPD, CDR2 GDNSRS (reference sequence). V shed 0 bases and J shed 0 bases, with 17 bases lying between them. DNA for the CDR3: TGTGCCTTTAGGAATGGGGGGTCCAGTTACACCGATAAACTCATCTTT. Its translation: CAFRNGGSSYTDKLIF.

This clone has only a few counts. A far larger clone is just one base off, so this is likely a read error. This sample includes further DNA sequences coding for the same CDR3. The gene calls are TRDV3 and TRDJ1; 8 nucleotides align to TRDD3. Germline V gene data show CDR1 as TVYSNPD and CDR2 as GDNSRS (reference sequence). The length of the CDR3 is 17 residues. The J segment lost 4 bases and the V segment lost 2 bases, leaving 18 bases of the junction unmatched. In DNA form, the CDR3 reads TGTGCCTTTGACACTGGGGGGAGTATCTCCCGTATCGATAAACTCATCTTT. Protein product: CAFDTGGSISRIDKLIF.

This clone showed up just a few times. The V call is TRDV1, the J call TRDJ1; 9 bases are a match to TRDD3. Assignment of the J gene here rests on matching the DNA to germline, because TCRdb gives none. V gave up 6 bases and J gave up 0 bases; unmatched junction bases: 23. There are 21 residues in the CDR3. Germline CDR1 is TSWWSYY and CDR2 is QGS. In nucleotides, the CDR3 is TGTGCTCTTGGAGATTTTCCTGTGTACTGGGGGACAGGACAGTACACCGATAAACTCATCTTT. As protein: CALGDFPVYWGTGQYTDKLIF.

As for this clone: The protein given by TCRdb reflects a much larger clone and differs at residue 17 from this DNA's translation, likely from a read error; the protein shown is the DNA's translation. V is TRDV1 and J is TRDJ1; a possible D gene is TRDD3 (8 bases). TCRdb gives no J gene; it was assigned here by matching the DNA to germline. This CDR3 has 24 residues. The germline V gene encodes CDR1 TSWWSYY and CDR2 QGS. V lost 4 bases to trimming and J lost 1 base, with 40 bases between them. In nucleotides, the CDR3 is TGTGCTCTTGGGGCTTTTTCCTACCAGAGAATGTACTGGGGGCCCCTCCTTGCCACCGATAAACTCATCTTT. Translated, it gives CALGAFSYQRMYWGPLLATDKLIF.

About this clone itself: TCRdb's protein for this DNA is that of a much larger clone and differs from the translation at residue 14, likely a read error; the protein shown is the DNA translation. The CDR3 DNA reads TGTGCCTGTGACACTGTTGGGGGATACGAGGGGGGATACGCCGATAAACTCATCTTT. Its translation: CACDTVGGYEGGYADKLIF. The chain couples TRDV2 to TRDJ1; 11 bases fit TRDD3. No J gene is reported in TCRdb; it was inferred here by comparing the DNA with germline. This CDR3 comprises 19 residues. Looked up from germline, CDR1 is GEAIGNYY and CDR2 is EKD. V dropped 1 base and J dropped 3; count of bases not matched to a gene: 15.

This clone has at least ten counts. A single base is all that separates this from a far larger clone, so a read error is likely. The same CDR3 arises from other DNA sequences in this sample as well. The V gene call reads TRDV2; no J gene was called; TRDD3 is taken as the D call from the table, unchecked against the DNA. The CDR3 runs to 20 residues. The germline CDR1 and CDR2 sequences are GEAIGNYY and EKD. CDR3 sequence reads: CACDTRTGGYDSWDTRQMFF. CDR3 bases: TGTGCCTGTGACACCCGTACTGGGGGATACGACTCCTGGGACACCCGACAGATGTTTTTT.

As concerns this clone: This DNA's translation and the protein TCRdb lists, from a much larger clone, do not match at residue 3, likely due to a read error; the protein shown is translated from the DNA. The rearrangement uses TRDV1 and TRDJ1; the D gene is possibly TRDD3 (6 bases). The J gene is absent in TCRdb and was assigned here via DNA matching to germline. Germline lookup yields CDR1 TSWWSYY and CDR2 QGS. The CDR3 sequence is 20 residues long. CDR3 sequence: CAPGEQRGSPRWDKADKLIF. The CDR3 coding sequence is TGTGCTCCTGGGGAACAAAGGGGCTCCCCACGATGGGATAAAGCCGATAAACTCATCTTT.

Concerning this clone: The protein in TCRdb stems from a much larger clone and differs at residue 12 from this DNA's translation, likely a read error; here the protein is translated from the DNA. The gene calls are TRDV1 and TRDJ1; D might be TRDD3 (6 bases). This CDR3 comprises 20 residues. V lost 0 bases to trimming and J lost 1 base, with 24 bases between them. Germline-derived CDR1 and CDR2 are TSWWSYY and QGS. DNA for the CDR3: TGTGCTCTTGGGGAACTTTCCCCTACCGGGGATGCCCTATCCACCGATAAACTCATCTTT. It encodes CALGELSPTGDALSTDKLIF.

This clone appeared a few times. TCRdb shows a much larger clone's protein in place of this DNA's translation, and the two differ at residue 8, likely through a read error; the protein shown is translated from the DNA. V usage is TRDV1 and J usage is TRDJ1; D is undetermined. The CDR3 extends over 15 amino acids. V lost 0 bases, J lost 2 bases, and 10 bases lay in between. CDR1 is TSWWSYY and CDR2 is QGS in the germline V gene. Here the CDR3 DNA reads TGTGCTCTTGGGGAACTGAGGGACTTGACCGATAAACTCATCTTT. Translation: CALGELRDLTDKLIF.

About this clone itself: This probably arose from a read error, given a far larger clone one base away. The same CDR3 also results from other DNA sequences found in this sample. The V call is TRDV2, the J call TRDJ1, with 11 bases lining up with TRDD3. TCRdb is silent on the J gene; assignment here came from matching the DNA to germline. This CDR3 has 16 amino acids. Germline CDR1 is GEAIGNYY and CDR2 is EKD. DNA of the CDR3: TGTGCCTGTGACACGCTACTGGGGGATAACACTGATAAACTCATCTTT. Protein product: CACDTLLGDNTDKLIF.

Turning to this clone: This likely reflects a read error, since a far larger clone is one base away. Other DNA sequences in the sample encode the same CDR3. The rearrangement links TRDV1 to TRDJ1; 8 positions match TRDD3. TCRdb records no J gene; here it was assigned by comparing the DNA to germline. Germline CDR1 and CDR2: TSWWSYY and QGS. This CDR3 has 21 residues. V was pared by 0 bases and J by 1 base, with 19 bases of the junction left unmatched. The CDR3 DNA follows: TGTGCTCTTGGGGAACTCGCATGTACTGGGGGGTACGAGAGAGGCACCGATAAACTCATCTTT. It specifies CALGELACTGGYERGTDKLIF.

About this clone: TCRdb shows a much larger clone's protein in place of this DNA's translation, and the two differ at residue 14, likely through a read error; the protein shown is translated from the DNA. This chain's CDR3 is CALGERVGTYLLGSPTTLLGLKLIF. CDR3 coding DNA: TGTGCTCTTGGGGAACGGGTCGGGACCTACCTTTTAGGAAGTCCTACTACCCTACTGGGACTTAAACTCATCTTT. This chain uses TRDV1 with TRDJ1; D is tentatively TRDD2 or TRDD3 (6 bases each). TCRdb is silent on the J gene; assignment here came from matching the DNA to germline. Germline CDR1 TSWWSYY, CDR2 QGS. Trimming cost V 1 base and J 7 bases, with 46 bases left between them. The CDR3 is made up of 25 amino acids.